This T cell receptor (beta chain) was captured in a study of shared clonotypes between healthy human individuals. The protocol was immunoSEQ multiplex PCR, while the TCRdb copy is restricted to in-frame clones and leaves out a portion. The table includes some 690,000 clones, 90% detected once. Trimming took 0 bases from V and 3 from J, leaving 9 bases between them. This CDR3 spans 14 amino acids. CDR1 is PRHDT, CDR2 FYEKMQ, per germline (reference sequence). Findings of the study overall: Lower generation probabilities were found for non-shared clonotypes than for those shared by all four donors. As a rule, naive subsets had a larger estimated richness than memory subsets.

About this clone itself: Its antigen is as yet unknown.

The sequence was obtained from a man aged 18-30 years in good health. Some clones in this sample may be carry-over from other donors' samples. Source material: memory CD8+ T cells from PBMCs. Subset in this sample: CD45RO+ cells pooled with CCR7-negative TemRA cells. The chain recombines TRBV13 with TRBJ2-7; D might be TRBD1 (5 bases). The CDR3 region has the DNA TGTGCCAGCAGCTTAGGGGGGCGCCTCTACGAGCAGTACTTC. It encodes CASSLGGRLYEQYF.